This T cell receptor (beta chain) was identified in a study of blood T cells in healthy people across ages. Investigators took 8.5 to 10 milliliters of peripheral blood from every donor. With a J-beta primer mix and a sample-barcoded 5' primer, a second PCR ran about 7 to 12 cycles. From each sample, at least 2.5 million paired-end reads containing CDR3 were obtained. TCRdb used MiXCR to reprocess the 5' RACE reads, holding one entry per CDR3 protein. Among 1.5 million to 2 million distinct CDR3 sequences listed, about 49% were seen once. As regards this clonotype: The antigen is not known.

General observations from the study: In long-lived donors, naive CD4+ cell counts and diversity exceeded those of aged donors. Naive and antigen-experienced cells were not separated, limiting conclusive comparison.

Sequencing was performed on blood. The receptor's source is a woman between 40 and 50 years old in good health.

CDR3 protein: CASSYSTGVGGYTF. CDR3 nucleotides: TGTGCCAGCAGTTACTCGACAGGGGTCGGTGGCTACACCTTC. This chain connects TRBV6-5 to TRBJ1-2; 8 nucleotides line up with TRBD1. This CDR3 spans 14 amino acids. Germline lookup yields CDR1 MNHEY and CDR2 SVGAGI. J was trimmed by 7 bases and V by 0 bases; bases with no gene match: 4.